This T cell receptor (beta chain) was identified in a study of CD8 T cells in ankylosing spondylitis. Whole-study results and caveats: Disease-linked clones were found to be CD8+ and relatively rare in peripheral blood. Blood of patients with ankylosing spondylitis appeared to be characterized by a TCR beta motif of seven or eight highly homologous variants. Earlier literature documents some of the motif variants in reactive arthritis synovial fluid and blood.

This clonotype was seen ten or more times. No antigen is known for it. Germline CDR1 reads SGHAT; CDR2 reads FQNNGV. This CDR3 has 14 amino acids. Deletions cut 5 bases from V and 1 base from J, with 11 bases between. Using quantitative 5'-RACE with molecular barcodes, the authors made TCR beta libraries. TCRdb recomputed calls from the 5' RACE reads with MiXCR, one row per CDR3 protein. The sample yields 190,000 or so distinct CDR3 sequences, roughly 13% seen once. Sequencing was performed on blood, either unsorted or a sorted T cell fraction (not recorded which). The chain employs TRBV11-2 and TRBJ2-5, with D tentatively TRBD1 (6 bases). The clonotype originates from a male donor with ankylosing spondylitis or in good health (not recorded which). This chain's CDR3 is CASSPLDSQETQYF. The CDR3 DNA reads as TGTGCCAGCAGCCCTTTGGACAGCCAAGAGACCCAGTACTTC.